The 32 T cell receptor beta chains in this list originate from one sample, sequenced in a study of CD8 T cells in ankylosing spondylitis. TCRdb itself ran the 5' RACE reads through MiXCR, one entry per CDR3 protein. The sample lists under 300,000 distinct CDR3 sequences; 8% to 11% were seen once. The sample consisted of blood, either unsorted or a sorted T cell fraction (not recorded which). The receptors stem from a male donor with ankylosing spondylitis or in good health (not recorded which).

This clonotype was observed at least ten times. The rearrangement links TRBV5-1 to TRBJ1-1, with D perhaps matching TRBD1 (5 bases). The CDR3 is 16 amino acids. The germline V gene has CDR1 SGHRS and CDR2 YFSETQ. The V and J ends lost 3 bases and 1 base respectively, with 16 bases between them. The chain's CDR3 is CASSSWRGQGNTEAFF. The CDR3 DNA reads TGCGCCAGCAGCTCCTGGAGAGGGCAGGGGAACACTGAAGCTTTCTTT.

This clonotype was counted at least ten times. The gene calls are TRBV3-1 and TRBJ2-1, with TRBD2 matching 8 bases. V was clipped by 4 bases and J by 6 bases; unmatched bases: 11. The CDR3 runs 16 residues. CDR1 is LGHDT, CDR2 YNNKEL, per germline (reference sequence). CDR3 bases: TGTGCCAGCAGCCCGACCTGGGGGACTAGGGCCAATGAGCAGTTCTTC. Translation: CASSPTWGTRANEQFF.

This clonotype was observed at least ten times. The genes are TRBV20-1 and TRBJ2-5; D not certain. The CDR3 runs 13 residues. Germline assignment: CDR1 DFQATT and CDR2 SNEGSKA (reference sequence). V was clipped by 0 bases and J by 5 bases, with 10 bases between them. CDR3 region: CSARDFNSETQYF. As DNA, the CDR3 is TGCAGTGCTAGAGATTTTAACAGCGAGACCCAGTACTTC.

This clonotype was recorded many times. The J gene is TRBJ2-3, the V gene TRBV5-1; 8 nucleotides line up with TRBD2. Germline V gene sequence: CDR1 SGHRS, CDR2 YFSETQ. The V gene end was trimmed by 4 bases and the J gene end by 6 bases; junction bases not matched to a gene: 13. The CDR3 is 16 amino acids. The CDR3 is CASSPGTSGIHDTQYF. CDR3 DNA: TGCGCCAGCAGCCCCGGAACTAGCGGAATTCACGATACGCAGTATTTT.

CDR3 DNA sequence: TGTGCCAGCAGCCCTAGGCGTAGCAGCGGGGTAAGCTCCTACAATGAGCAGTTCTTC. Translation gives CASSPRRSSGVSSYNEQFF. The chain carries TRBV3-1 and TRBJ2-1, with 7 bases lining up with TRBD2. The CDR3 is made up of 19 amino acids. The germline V gene encodes CDR1 LGHDT and CDR2 YNNKEL (reference sequence). V lost 4 bases to trimming and J lost 0 bases; unmatched junction nucleotides: 15.

The chain links TRBV4-2 to TRBJ1-1; 8 positions match TRBD1. Germline lookup yields CDR1 LGHNA and CDR2 YNFKEQ. The CDR3 loop spans 14 amino acids. The V and J ends lost 0 bases and 4 bases, in that order; junction bases with no gene match: 1. The CDR3 region has the DNA TGTGCCAGCAGCCAAGAACAGGGGGGCACTGAAGCTTTCTTT. Its translation: CASSQEQGGTEAFF.

The chain couples TRBV7-6 to TRBJ2-5, with D tentatively TRBD1 (5 bases). Trimming cost V 4 bases and J 5 bases, with 14 bases left between them. The V gene's germline CDR1 is SGHVS and CDR2 FNYEAQ. This CDR3 spans 14 amino acids. CDR3 loop: CASSSNSGLETQYF. DNA of the CDR3: TGTGCCAGCAGCTCTAATTCAGGGTTGGAGACCCAGTACTTC.

This clonotype was recorded many times. This chain joins TRBV9 and TRBJ2-7; 8 bases agree with TRBD1. The CDR3 has 14 amino acids. V was clipped by 0 bases and J by 7 bases; unmatched bases: 6. The V gene's germline CDR1 is SGDLS and CDR2 YYNGEE. The CDR3 sequence is CASSVETGGREQYF. CDR3 nucleotides: TGTGCCAGCAGCGTAGAAACAGGGGGTCGGGAGCAGTACTTC.

On this clonotype: A much larger clone lies one base from this, so it may be a read error. V and J are TRBV20-1 and TRBJ2-7; 7 bases align to TRBD2. CDR1 DFQATT and CDR2 SNEGSKA come from the germline V gene (reference sequence). This CDR3 contains 14 residues. Trimming at V came to 5 bases and at J to 3 bases, leaving 10 bases not matched to a gene. CDR3 nucleotide sequence: TGCAGTGCTGCCCAAAGGCCGGGGGGCTACGAGCAGTACTTC. Protein product: CSAAQRPGGYEQYF.

This clonotype was seen a handful of times. The J gene is TRBJ2-7, the V gene TRBV5-1; TRBD1 is a possible D gene (5 bases). CDR3 length: 15 residues. CDR1 and CDR2 from the germline V gene are SGHRS and YFSETQ. Deletions cut 0 bases from V and 3 bases from J, with 13 bases between. In DNA form, the CDR3 reads TGCGCCAGCAGCTTGGGGTGGGGCGAAGTCTACGAGCAGTACTTC. This translates into CASSLGWGEVYEQYF.

This clonotype was detected ten times or more. J is TRBJ2-7 and V is TRBV4-1; D unclear. The CDR3 spans 11 residues. The germline CDR1 and CDR2 sequences are MGHRA and YSYEKL. V lost 0 bases and J 5 bases, leaving 2 bases between the germline ends. CDR3 residues: CASSQENEQYF. For the CDR3, the DNA is TGCGCCAGCAGCCAAGAAAACGAGCAGTACTTC.

At least ten counts were recorded for this clonotype. CDR3 sequence: CASSWRQGSSGANVLTF. CDR3 nucleotide sequence: TGTGCCAGCAGCTGGAGACAGGGGAGCTCTGGGGCCAACGTCCTGACTTTC. The chain uses TRBV5-6 and TRBJ2-6, with 8 bases matching TRBD1. Germline V lookup: CDR1 SGHDT, CDR2 YYEEEE. CDR3 size: 17 residues. J was trimmed by 0 bases and V by 3 bases; bases with no gene match: 5. The full variable domain, its missing parts supplied by reference TRBV5-6 and TRBJ2-6, is DAGVTQSPTHLIKTRGQQVTLRCSPKSGHDTVSWYQQALGQGPQFIFQYYEEEERQRGNFPDRFSGHQFPNYSSELNVNALLLGDSALYLCASSWRQGSSGANVLTFGAGSRLTVL.

The table lists this clonotype with many counts. This sequence joins TRBV5-1 and TRBJ2-1; perhaps TRBD1 as D (6 bases). The germline CDR1 and CDR2 sequences are SGHRS and YFSETQ. V was cut by 0 bases and J by 2 bases, with 9 bases left in between. The CDR3 extends over 15 amino acids. Here the CDR3 DNA reads TGCGCCAGCAGCTTGGCGCAGGGGACCTACAATGAGCAGTTCTTC. This codes for CASSLAQGTYNEQFF.

This clonotype showed up many times. This rearrangement joins TRBV20-1 to TRBJ2-3; possibly TRBD2 for D (6 bases). CDR1 and CDR2 (germline): DFQATT, SNEGSKA (reference sequence). This CDR3 has 14 residues. V lost 5 bases and J lost 7, with 19 bases in between. The CDR3 loop reads CSAGAGSRGNTQYF. As DNA, the CDR3 is TGCAGTGCTGGTGCGGGGTCACGCGGGAATACGCAGTATTTT.

The chain recombines TRBV6-1 with TRBJ1-1, with D unclear. There are 13 residues in the CDR3. V lost 2 bases to trimming and J lost 11 bases, with 15 bases between them. Germline CDR1 reads MNHNS; CDR2 reads SASEGT. CDR3 protein: CASSELGSSNAFF. For the CDR3, the DNA is TGTGCCAGCAGTGAATTGGGGTCGTCGAATGCTTTCTTT.

This clonotype was recorded at least ten times. The chain carries TRBV20-1 and TRBJ2-1; the match to TRBD2 covers 9 bases. Trimming removed 1 base from V and 2 bases from J; junction bases left unmatched: 6. The CDR3 covers 16 residues. CDR1 is DFQATT, CDR2 SNEGSKA, per germline (reference sequence). The CDR3 is CSARGRAGGPYNEQFF. The CDR3 region has the DNA TGCAGTGCTAGAGGACGAGCGGGAGGACCCTACAATGAGCAGTTCTTC.

Ten or more counts support this clonotype. The chain joins TRBV6-1 to TRBJ2-7; D gene unclear. The germline V and J ends were trimmed by 7 bases and 0 bases, with 10 bases remaining between them. The germline CDR1 and CDR2 sequences are MNHNS and SASEGT. The length of the CDR3 is 13 residues. CDR3 sequence: CASKVLNSYEQYF. CDR3 nucleotide sequence: TGTGCCAGCAAAGTGCTTAACTCCTACGAGCAGTACTTC.

This clonotype has a count of ten or more. This chain joins TRBV12-3 or TRBV12-4 and TRBJ2-2; D remains ambiguous. V gave up 3 bases and J gave up 6 bases, with 5 bases separating them. The CDR3 contains 12 residues. The CDR3 protein is CASSFSPGELFF. In nucleotides, the CDR3 is TGTGCCAGCAGTTTTTCACCCGGGGAGCTGTTTTTT.

This clonotype showed up many times. This chain uses TRBV7-6 with TRBJ2-1; 8 bases are a match to TRBD2. Germline V gives CDR1 SGHVS, CDR2 FNYEAQ. The CDR3 runs 18 residues. With V trimmed by 6 bases and J by 7 bases, 20 bases remained unmatched. The CDR3 nucleotides are TGTGCCAGCAGTTCAATGGGCACTAGCGGAACGGGGTCGAATGAGCAGTTCTTC. Translation gives CASSSMGTSGTGSNEQFF.

In this sample, this clonotype turned up a few times. V and J are TRBV10-2 and TRBJ1-6, with 7 bases matching TRBD1. The CDR3 loop spans 15 amino acids. Germline V gives CDR1 WSHSY, CDR2 SAAADI. Unmatched junction bases numbered 6, after V lost 3 bases and J lost 7 bases. As DNA, the CDR3 is TGCGCCAGCAGTGACAGGGGGGTTTGGAATTCACCCCTCCACTTT. Protein product: CASSDRGVWNSPLHF.

This clonotype was detected many times. V usage is TRBV7-9 and J usage is TRBJ2-7; perhaps TRBD1 as D (5 bases). Germline values: CDR1 SEHNR, CDR2 FQNEAQ (reference sequence). This CDR3 has 15 amino acids. Trimming took 0 bases from V and 5 from J, leaving 14 bases between them. CDR3 region: CASSLAVAGNHEQYF. CDR3 nucleotides: TGTGCCAGCAGCTTAGCGGTGGCAGGGAACCACGAGCAGTACTTC.

This clonotype was counted many times. The rearrangement joins TRBV15 to TRBJ2-7; D could derive from TRBD1 or TRBD2 (7 bases each). Germline-derived CDR1 and CDR2 are LNHNV and YYDKDF (reference sequence). The CDR3 contains 15 residues. Trimming stripped 3 bases from V and 0 bases from J, with 12 bases between. In DNA, the CDR3 is TGTGCCACCAGCAGGGGAGGGACAGTCTCCTACGAGCAGTACTTC. It specifies CATSRGGTVSYEQYF. The variable domain in full, with the rest retrieved from reference TRBV15 and TRBJ2-7, is DAMVIQNPRYQVTQFGKPVTLSCSQTLNHNVMYWYQQKSSQAPKLLFHYYDKDFNNEADTPDNFQSRRPNTSFCFLDIRSPGLGDTAMYLCATSRGGTVSYEQYFGPGTRLTVT.

To note about this clonotype: It may be a read error: a sequence one base away is much more abundant. This chain links TRBV9 with TRBJ2-5; 7 nucleotides match TRBD1. Germline V lookup: CDR1 SGDLS, CDR2 YYNGEE. CDR3 length: 13 residues. CDR3 nucleotides: TGTGTCTCAACGAGGGGGCTCCAAGAGACCCAGTACTTC. Encoded protein: CVSTRGLQETQYF.

Points on this clonotype: A junction boundary mismatches the germline segment, possibly from a read error. This chain connects TRBV7-2 to TRBJ2-1; possibly TRBD1 for D (5 bases). From germline, CDR1 is SGHTA and CDR2 FQGNSA. CDR3 size: 15 residues. The CDR3 DNA reads as TGTGCCGGCAGCTTCGACAGTGGCTCAGGGAATGAGCAGTTCTTC. This gives the protein CAGSFDSGSGNEQFF.

This clonotype was counted many times. The gene calls are TRBV7-6 and TRBJ1-2, with D maybe TRBD1 (6 bases). Germline CDR1 is SGHVS and CDR2 is FNYEAQ. This CDR3 has 14 amino acids. Trimming shortened V by 5 bases and J by 0 bases, and 10 bases separated the two germline ends. The CDR3 nucleotides read TGTGCCAGCAGCGGGGACATTTCTAACTATGGCTACACCTTC. This encodes CASSGDISNYGYTF.

Many counts were recorded for this clonotype. The rearrangement uses TRBV3-1 and TRBJ2-2; tentative D call: TRBD2 (5 bases). Trimming removed 4 bases at V and 3 bases at J, with 15 bases between. This CDR3 is 16 amino acids long. The V gene's germline CDR1 is LGHDT and CDR2 YNNKEL (reference sequence). As DNA, the CDR3 is TGTGCCAGCAGCCGCAAGGCGGGTACCCACACCGGGGAGCTGTTTTTT. Its protein is CASSRKAGTHTGELFF. The variable domain in full, completed from reference TRBV3-1 and TRBJ2-2, reads DTAVSQTPKYLVTQMGNDKSIKCEQNLGHDTMYWYKQDSKKFLKIMFSYNNKELIINETVPNRFSPKSPDKAHLNLHINSLELGDSAVYFCASSRKAGTHTGELFFGEGSRLTVL.

There are a few counts of this clonotype. The gene calls are TRBV6-5 and TRBJ2-7; D is perhaps TRBD2 (6 bases). CDR1 and CDR2 (germline): MNHEY, SVGAGI. The CDR3 runs to 13 residues. The V end was cut by 0 bases, the J end by 7 bases, with 10 bases between. The CDR3 is CASSYSSGREQYF. The CDR3 DNA reads TGTGCCAGCAGTTACTCGTCGGGGAGGGAGCAGTACTTC.

This clonotype was observed at least ten times. This chain links TRBV20-1 with TRBJ2-3; 8 bases map to TRBD2. Losses at the gene ends were 4 bases for V and 0 bases for J; bases not matched to a gene: 3. CDR3 length: 14 residues. In germline, CDR1 is DFQATT, CDR2 SNEGSKA (reference sequence). CDR3 sequence (DNA): TGCAGTGCTATACTAGCGGTCAGCACAGATACGCAGTATTTT. Its translation: CSAILAVSTDTQYF.

The genes are TRBV18 and TRBJ1-5; D may be TRBD1 (5 bases). The CDR3 runs 14 residues. Trimming removed 1 base at V and 5 bases at J, with 9 bases between. From germline, CDR1 is KGHSH and CDR2 LQKENI. The CDR3 DNA sequence: TGTGCCAGCTCACCACGCGGCAGGGATCAGCCCCAGCATTTT. Amino acid sequence: CASSPRGRDQPQHF.

This clonotype was counted at least ten times. The chain joins TRBV5-1 to TRBJ2-1, with 7 positions matching TRBD2. The germline V gene has CDR1 SGHRS and CDR2 YFSETQ. V trimming: 3 bases; J trimming: 15 bases; junction bases outside the gene matches: 9. The CDR3 is 12 amino acids. The CDR3 reads CASSSEAGVAFF. The CDR3 bases are TGCGCCAGCAGCTCCGAGGCGGGAGTAGCGTTCTTC.

This clonotype has a single count. The chain employs TRBV5-4 and TRBJ1-1; D is undetermined. V shed 4 bases and J shed 1 base, with 8 bases lying between them. This CDR3 spans 13 amino acids. CDR1 and CDR2 from the germline V gene are SGHNT and YYREEE (reference sequence). CDR3 coding DNA: TGTGCCAGCAGCCGGATCAGGAACACTGAAGCTTTCTTT. Translation: CASSRIRNTEAFF.

This clonotype was picked up many times. V gene TRBV2 combines with J gene TRBJ2-3; tentatively, D is TRBD1 or TRBD2 (5 bases each). The V end was cut by 3 bases, the J end by 4 bases, with 14 bases between. This CDR3 has 15 residues. Germline lookup yields CDR1 SNHLY and CDR2 FYNNEI. The CDR3 sequence: CASSDRGVDADTQYF. DNA for the CDR3: TGTGCCAGCAGTGACAGAGGGGTGGATGCAGATACGCAGTATTTT.